This T cell receptor (beta chain) was captured by sequencing in a study of identifying expanded T cells in peripheral blood (dated by TCRdb to 2018 to 2020). Looking at the study overall: Four technical replicates, made by sequencing separate aliquots from the same pool of genomic DNA, were compared pairwise. Beyond this particular receptor, the publication reports: It was expected by the authors that biological variance in healthy repertoires might increase further over much longer intervals, such as months to years. Across all healthy-donor time intervals, the beta-binomial model significantly cut both the number of clones called differentially abundant and the false-positive rate. Variance in clone template counts between approximately two-week samples significantly increased with total template count across all healthy donors. The binomial model flagged about 1.2 differentially abundant clones between technical replicates, compared with 15 to 17 over about two weeks and about 20 over around four weeks.

As concerns this clone: The target of this receptor is not known. No base quality information exists; no much larger clone differs at one position.

TCRbeta CDR3 regions were profiled with the immunoSEQ Assay using bias-controlled multiplex PCR amplification of genomic DNA. The authors' analysis ran thus. To quantify the absolute abundance of each unique TCRbeta CDR3 region, the sequences were collapsed and filtered. Differential abundance was tested with two models: a binomial (Fisher-equivalent) model and a beta-binomial model that adds time-dependent variance fitted from healthy donors. Clones with fewer than 5 combined templates were removed, and differential abundance was called for clones with a Benjamini-Hochberg FDR below 0.01. In the beta-binomial model, variance was expressed as a function of the total template count across the two samples, in the form v = (b*log(k)+a)^2. As stored in TCRdb, this immuneACCESS dataset retains in-frame rearrangements with V and J assigned. A fraction of the clones does not appear; measured against another copy, unresolved V genes explain less than half of the discrepancy, and the remainder lacks a known reason. That table supplies the V and J calls and clone size; D and trimming were determined from the DNA. This sample holds 120,000 or so clones; roughly 84% were observed only once. 2.5% to 3.5% of the sample lies in the top ten.

As encoded in the germline V gene (reference sequence), CDR1 is SGHNT while CDR2 is YYREEE. V lost 4 bases and J lost 0 bases, and the count of bases not matched to a germline gene is 4. Taken from cysteine to phenylalanine, the CDR3 has 17 residues. The retained sequence is limited to the CDR3, 51 bases, with the frame set at the first base. During the collection period, no infections or other immune events were recorded for the healthy donors. To calibrate time-dependent variance in a beta-binomial model of T-cell clone differential abundance, blood repertoires from healthy donors were used as a training cohort. The training cohort included around ten healthy donors, of whom 3 were female and 7 were male. Donor ages ranged from about 25 to 64 years, with an average of around 43 years. Obtained from a commercial supplier, whole blood was collected from each healthy donor at three time points set two to three weeks apart. Genomic DNA was extracted from unsorted whole blood for immunosequencing.

Sequencing was performed on blood. The V and J genes are TRBV5-4 and TRBJ2-6, with 10 bases matching TRBD1. This clonotype originated in a person aged 18 to 75 in good health. Read as DNA, the sequence is TGTGCCAGCAGCGTCGGACAGGGGGGCTCTGGGGCCAACGTCCTGACTTTC. This yields the protein CASSVGQGGSGANVLTF. The full variable domain, completed from the reference TRBV5-4 and TRBJ2-6 proteins outside the CDR3, reads ETGVTQSPTHLIKTRGQQVTLRCSSQSGHNTVSWYQQALGQGPQFIFQYYREEENGRGNFPPRFSGLQFPNYSSELNVNALELDDSALYLCASSVGQGGSGANVLTFGAGSRLTVL.